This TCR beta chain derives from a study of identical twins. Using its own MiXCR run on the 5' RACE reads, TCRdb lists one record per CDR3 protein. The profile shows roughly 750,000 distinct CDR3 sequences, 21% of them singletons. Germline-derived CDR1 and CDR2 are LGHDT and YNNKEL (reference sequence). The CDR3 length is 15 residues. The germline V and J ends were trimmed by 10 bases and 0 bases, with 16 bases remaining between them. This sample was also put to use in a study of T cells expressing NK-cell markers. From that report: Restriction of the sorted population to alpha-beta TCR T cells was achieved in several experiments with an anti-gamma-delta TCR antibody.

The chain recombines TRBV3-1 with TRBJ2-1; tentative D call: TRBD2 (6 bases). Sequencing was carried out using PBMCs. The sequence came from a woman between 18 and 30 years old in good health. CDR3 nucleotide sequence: TGTGCCACCTGCCAATCCGGGAGCTCCTACAATGAGCAGTTCTTC. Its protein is CATCQSGSSYNEQFF.